The 32 T cell receptor beta chains given below trace back to one sample, sequenced in a study of T cell repertoires in cytomegalovirus infection (dated 2019 in TCRdb). Sequencing was performed on an Illumina HiSeq 1500. The public sequencing data were trimmed at Q25 with fastp and processed into clonotypes with MiXCR by TCRdb, which kept only in-frame beta chains. Rows with a matching CDR3 protein are joined into one entry that keeps the most common DNA and genes. This sample is represented by approximately 700,000 distinct CDR3 sequences; roughly a third of them were singletons. Clones ranked in the top ten supply 2.5% to 3% of the sample. The sample comprised PBMCs. Every receptor here comes from a human donor in good health (CMV status not recorded). Some clones in this sample may be carry-over from other donors' samples.

V usage is TRBV6-2 or TRBV6-3 and J usage is TRBJ2-7; D might be TRBD1 (6 bases). The length of the CDR3 is 14 residues. The ends were cut back, 6 bases at V and 1 base at J, with 13 bases in the middle. Germline V gives CDR1 MNHEY, CDR2 SVGEGT. CDR3 in DNA: TGTGCCAGCAGACAACAGGGCGAATCCTACGAGCAGTACTTC. The encoded protein is CASRQQGESYEQYF.

This sequence joins TRBV6-5 and TRBJ2-5; 7 bases are shared with TRBD1. From germline, CDR1 is MNHEY and CDR2 SVGAGI. The CDR3 is made up of 14 amino acids. Losses at the gene ends were 4 bases for V and 4 bases for J; bases not matched to a gene: 6. In DNA form, the CDR3 reads TGTGCCAGCAGTTCCCCGGGACAGCGAGAGACCCAGTACTTC. Its translation is CASSSPGQRETQYF.

Many counts were recorded for this clonotype. The chain combines TRBV7-8 with TRBJ2-3; no firm D call. V lost 5 bases and J lost 5, with 17 bases in between. Germline V gives CDR1 SGHVS, CDR2 FQNEAQ. There are 15 residues in the CDR3. This chain's CDR3 is CASSRVEEVLDTQYF. In DNA, the CDR3 is TGTGCCAGCAGCCGGGTCGAAGAGGTTTTAGATACGCAGTATTTT. Full variable domain (remainder filled in from reference TRBV7-8 and TRBJ2-3): GAGVSQSPRYKVAKRGQDVALRCDPISGHVSLFWYQQALGQGPEFLTYFQNEAQLDKSGLPSDRFFAERPEGSVSTLKIQRTQQEDSAVYLCASSRVEEVLDTQYFGPGTRLTVL.

The CDR3 protein is CASSLGVQFF. CDR3 coding DNA: TGTGCCAGCAGTTTGGGGGTTCAGTTCTTC. This chain joins TRBV28 and TRBJ2-1; TRBD1 or TRBD2 may be the D gene (5 bases each). CDR1 MDHEN and CDR2 SYDVKM come from the germline V gene. This CDR3 is 10 amino acids long. V was trimmed by 3 bases and J by 13 bases, leaving 7 bases between them.

At least ten counts were recorded for this clonotype. This chain uses TRBV7-2 with TRBJ2-7; TRBD2 matches 7 bases. Unmatched junction bases numbered 9, after V lost 6 bases and J lost 4 bases. CDR1 is SGHTA and CDR2 is FQGNSA in the germline V gene. The CDR3 length is 14 residues. The CDR3 nucleotides read TGTGCCAGCAGTCGCCAGCGGGGACCTTACGAGCAGTACTTC. Translating it yields CASSRQRGPYEQYF.

The V call is TRBV6-5, the J call TRBJ2-2; TRBD1 is a possible D gene (5 bases). CDR1 MNHEY and CDR2 SVGAGI come from the germline V gene. The CDR3 has 16 residues. The V gene lost 0 bases and the J gene lost 2 bases, with 10 bases spanning the gap. The DNA for the CDR3 is TGTGCCAGCAGTTACTCGGCAGGGTTAAACACCGGGGAGCTGTTTTTT. It translates to CASSYSAGLNTGELFF.

V is TRBV2 and J is TRBJ2-3; D remains unclear. V was trimmed by 1 base and J by 8 bases, leaving 10 bases between them. The CDR3 has 13 amino acids. CDR1 is SNHLY and CDR2 is FYNNEI in the germline V gene. The CDR3 loop reads CASSEGAAATQYF. CDR3 nucleotides: TGTGCCAGCAGTGAAGGGGCCGCCGCTACGCAGTATTTT.

The CDR3 region has the DNA TGTGCCAGCAGCCCTATAGCCAGTTCGGCAGATACGCAGTATTTT. Amino acid sequence: CASSPIASSADTQYF. This chain uses TRBV11-1 with TRBJ2-3; D not resolved. Germline-derived CDR1 and CDR2 are SGHAT and FQDESV (reference sequence). V dropped 5 bases and J dropped 4 bases, with 16 bases sitting between them. This CDR3 contains 15 residues. Based on the CDR3 plus reference TRBV11-1 and TRBJ2-3, the full variable domain is EAEVAQSPRYKITEKSQAVAFWCDPISGHATLYWYRQILGQGPELLVQFQDESVVDDSQLPKDRFSAERLKGVDSTLKIQPAELGDSAMYLCASSPIASSADTQYFGPGTRLTVL.

About this clonotype: Possible read error: a much larger clone is one base away. CDR3 DNA: TGTGCCAGCAATGTAGCGGGAGGGAGAGCAGATACGCTGTATTTT. Protein: CASNVAGGRADTLYF. The rearrangement joins TRBV7-2 to TRBJ2-3; TRBD2 aligns across 11 bases. Per the germline V gene, CDR1 is SGHTA and CDR2 is FQGNSA. The CDR3 spans 15 residues.

The V gene is TRBV6-6, the J gene TRBJ1-2; D is unclear. Trimming stripped 0 bases from V and 2 bases from J, with 16 bases between. Germline assignment: CDR1 MNHNY and CDR2 SVGAGI (reference sequence). The CDR3 spans 17 residues. The CDR3 sequence is CASSYSSPGGKNYGYTF. CDR3 nucleotide sequence: TGTGCCAGCAGTTACTCGAGCCCGGGAGGCAAGAACTATGGCTACACCTTC.

A word on this clonotype: The conserved phenylalanine or tryptophan is not found at the CDR3 terminus, so this likely reflects a read error. Because the CDR3's place on the DNA is in doubt, the DNA is left out and the CDR3 is given as listed by TCRdb. This chain links TRBV7-9 with TRBJ2-1; TRBD1, the table's D call, was not compared with the DNA. Per the germline V gene, CDR1 is SEHNR and CDR2 is FQNEAQ (reference sequence). The CDR3 extends over 17 residues, inclusive of both ends. CDR3 region: CASSLVGRGSSYNEPFL.

This clonotype came up a few times. The rearrangement joins TRBV6-6 to TRBJ2-1; D is perhaps TRBD2 (5 bases). This CDR3 spans 19 amino acids. Trimming stripped 0 bases from V and 0 bases from J, with 18 bases between. Germline V gene sequence: CDR1 MNHNY, CDR2 SVGAGI (reference sequence). The CDR3 DNA follows: TGTGCCAGCAGTTACTCGATAACTTCGGGGAGACCCTCCTACAATGAGCAGTTCTTC. Translating gives CASSYSITSGRPSYNEQFF.

The V gene is TRBV13, the J gene TRBJ2-5; the match to TRBD2 covers 8 bases. CDR3 length equals 15 residues. Germline V gives CDR1 PRHDT, CDR2 FYEKMQ (reference sequence). V shed 5 bases, J shed 2 bases, and the junction held 7 bases outside the gene matches. CDR3 loop: CASSPPGGDQETQYF. CDR3 DNA sequence: TGTGCCAGCAGCCCACCGGGGGGGGATCAAGAGACCCAGTACTTC.

This chain connects TRBV5-1 to TRBJ2-6; D perhaps matches TRBD1 (6 bases). There are 19 residues in the CDR3. Germline CDR1 and CDR2: SGHRS and YFSETQ. V lost 2 bases and J 0 bases, leaving 18 bases between the germline ends. In DNA, the CDR3 is TGCGCCAGCAGCTTCGGACAGACTACCTTTAGCTCTGGGGCCAACGTCCTGACTTTC. This sequence encodes CASSFGQTTFSSGANVLTF.

The V gene is TRBV5-5, the J gene TRBJ2-5, with 9 bases lining up with TRBD2. The CDR3 is 16 amino acids. CDR1 and CDR2 from the germline V gene are SGHKS and YYEKEE (reference sequence). Trimming cost V 4 bases and J 4 bases; bases outside gene matches: 11. The CDR3 DNA reads as TGTGCCAGCAGCCTTAATCCGGGACTAGCAACAGAGACCCAGTACTTC. Translating it yields CASSLNPGLATETQYF.

This chain links TRBV6-1 with TRBJ2-7; 9 nucleotides line up with TRBD1. V lost 4 bases and J lost 1; bases outside the gene matches: 11. CDR1 and CDR2 from the germline V gene are MNHNS and SASEGT. CDR3 length: 17 residues. CDR3 nucleotide sequence: TGTGCCAGCAGTGTTCTAGGACAGGGGCTTCCTTCCTACGAGCAGTACTTC. Translation: CASSVLGQGLPSYEQYF.

The V and J genes are TRBV29-1 and TRBJ2-7; 10 bases map to TRBD1. CDR1 is SQVTM and CDR2 is ANQGSEA in the germline V gene. V lost 3 bases, J lost 4 bases, and 6 bases stayed unmatched. This CDR3 has 14 amino acids. The CDR3 DNA reads as TGCAGCGTTGATGCCACGGGACAGGGGTACGAGCAGTACTTC. Amino acid sequence: CSVDATGQGYEQYF.

J is TRBJ2-7 and V is TRBV28; no clear D gene. The germline V gene encodes CDR1 MDHEN and CDR2 SYDVKM. This CDR3 has 10 residues. The ends were cut back, 4 bases at V and 9 bases at J, with 7 bases in the middle. This CDR3 reads CASSSRVQYF. The CDR3 DNA sequence: TGTGCCAGCAGTTCAAGGGTGCAGTACTTC.

In this sample, this clonotype turned up a few times. The CDR3 reads CASTQRGGDQPQHF. The DNA of the CDR3 is TGTGCCAGCACCCAACGGGGCGGGGATCAGCCCCAGCATTTT. The chain joins TRBV6-6 to TRBJ1-5; a possible D gene is TRBD1 (5 bases). Trimming shortened V by 7 bases and J by 5 bases, and 15 bases separated the two germline ends. From germline, CDR1 is MNHNY and CDR2 SVGAGI (reference sequence). The CDR3 consists of 14 residues.

This clonotype was observed a handful of times. The V gene is TRBV20-1, the J gene TRBJ2-1; no clear D. The CDR3 is 14 residues long. CDR1 is DFQATT, CDR2 SNEGSKA, per germline (reference sequence). Trimming shortened V by 6 bases and J by 6 bases, and 18 bases separated the two germline ends. Written as DNA, the CDR3 is TGCAGTGCAGAGCAGACCGACGAATCCAATGAGCAGTTCTTC. This codes for CSAEQTDESNEQFF.

The gene calls are TRBV5-6 and TRBJ2-1, with 8 bases fitting TRBD2. J was trimmed by 5 bases and V by 6 bases; bases with no gene match: 13. CDR1 is SGHDT and CDR2 is YYEEEE in the germline V gene. CDR3 length equals 16 residues. CDR3 residues: CASNTILAGQDNEQFF. CDR3 bases: TGTGCCAGCAACACCATTCTAGCGGGTCAAGACAATGAGCAGTTCTTC.

This chain connects TRBV27 to TRBJ1-4, with D tentatively TRBD1 (5 bases). The ends were cut back, 2 bases at V and 7 bases at J, with 14 bases in the middle. Germline CDR1 and CDR2: MNHEY and SMNVEV (reference sequence). The CDR3 has 15 residues. The CDR3 DNA sequence: TGTGCCAGCAGTTTAGGGGGATACAAGGGTGAAAAACTGTTTTTT. Translated, it gives CASSLGGYKGEKLFF.

This chain uses TRBV20-1 with TRBJ2-1, with 8 bases identical to TRBD1. After removal of 2 bases from V and 6 bases from J, the junction contained 6 bases not matched to a gene. The germline V gene encodes CDR1 DFQATT and CDR2 SNEGSKA (reference sequence). This CDR3 is 14 amino acids long. CDR3 sequence reads: CSARWGQEINEQFF. For the CDR3, the DNA is TGCAGTGCTAGATGGGGACAGGAAATCAATGAGCAGTTCTTC.

This clonotype has only a few counts. The chain joins TRBV6-5 to TRBJ2-7; 8 nucleotides agree with TRBD1. Germline CDR1 reads MNHEY; CDR2 reads SVGAGI. The CDR3 is 13 amino acids. V gave up 8 bases and J gave up 3 bases; unmatched junction bases: 6. CDR3 sequence reads: CASGDRFNYEQYF. The CDR3 DNA reads TGTGCCAGCGGGGACAGGTTTAACTACGAGCAGTACTTC.

The chain employs TRBV12-3 or TRBV12-4 and TRBJ2-2, with D possibly matching TRBD2 (5 bases). Trimming took 4 bases from V and 2 from J, leaving 20 bases between them. The CDR3 spans 18 residues. The CDR3 bases are TGTGCCAGCAGTTCGGGAAGGGTGCGAGAACGAAACACCGGGGAGCTGTTTTTT. Amino acids: CASSSGRVRERNTGELFF.

This CDR3 is CASSPHPPSVTDTQYF. The DNA for the CDR3 is TGTGCCAGCAGCCCCCACCCCCCTAGCGTGACAGATACGCAGTATTTT. The chain has TRBV4-2 and TRBJ2-3, with D possibly being TRBD2 (6 bases). This CDR3 has 16 residues. V was trimmed by 4 bases and J by 3 bases, leaving 17 bases between them. Germline V gives CDR1 LGHNA, CDR2 YNFKEQ.

Only a few counts were recorded for this clonotype. Here the CDR3 reads CSAKGAGLNTEAFF. CDR3 nucleotide sequence: TGCAGTGCTAAGGGGGCGGGCCTTAACACTGAAGCTTTCTTT. The rearrangement uses TRBV20-1 and TRBJ1-1, with 7 bases lining up with TRBD1. The germline CDR1 and CDR2 sequences are DFQATT and SNEGSKA (reference sequence). Trimming removed 4 bases from V and 2 bases from J; junction bases left unmatched: 7. This CDR3 spans 14 amino acids.

The genes are TRBV5-4 and TRBJ1-3, with D unclear. Per germline, CDR1 SGHNT and CDR2 YYREEE (reference sequence). Trimming cost V 1 base and J 0 bases, with 8 bases left between them. The CDR3 extends over 15 amino acids. In DNA, the CDR3 is TGTGCCAGCAGCTTGAGAAGGGACTCTGGAAACACCATATATTTT. Its translation: CASSLRRDSGNTIYF.

The chain employs TRBV7-2 and TRBJ2-5, with 7 bases aligning to TRBD2. V was pared by 5 bases and J by 5 bases, with 11 bases of the junction left unmatched. CDR1 SGHTA and CDR2 FQGNSA come from the germline V gene. CDR3 length equals 15 residues. For the CDR3, the DNA is TGTGCCAGCAGCCGGGGGGTAGTAACCCAGGAGACCCAGTACTTC. Its protein is CASSRGVVTQETQYF.

This clonotype occurred once. It may be a read error: a sequence one base away is much more abundant. This rearrangement joins TRBV7-2 to TRBJ2-7, with D possibly matching TRBD2 (6 bases). CDR1 SGHTA and CDR2 FQGNSA come from the germline V gene. The CDR3 consists of 14 residues. CDR3 region: CASSSPGVPYEKYF. CDR3 sequence (DNA): TGTGCCAGCAGCTCCCCGGGGGTGCCCTACGAGAAGTACTTC.

The sample holds a few counts of this clonotype. The chain couples TRBV11-2 to TRBJ2-1, with 9 bases aligning to TRBD2. The CDR3 is 15 residues long. CDR1 is SGHAT, CDR2 FQNNGV, per germline. V was pared by 5 bases and J by 9 bases, with 11 bases of the junction left unmatched. The CDR3 sequence: CASSPRAGGASEQFF. CDR3 DNA: TGTGCCAGCAGCCCAAGAGCGGGAGGTGCCTCTGAGCAGTTCTTC. The whole variable domain, filled in from reference TRBV11-2 and TRBJ2-1, reads EAGVAQSPRYKIIEKRQSVAFWCNPISGHATLYWYQQILGQGPKLLIQFQNNGVVDDSQLPKDRFSAERLKGVDSTLKIQPAKLEDSAVYLCASSPRAGGASEQFFGPGTRLTVL.

This clonotype showed up many times. The chain couples TRBV7-8 to TRBJ1-3; no firm D call. CDR1 is SGHVS, CDR2 FQNEAQ, per germline. The CDR3 covers 15 residues. The ends were cut back, 5 bases at V and 0 bases at J, with 11 bases in the middle. The CDR3 nucleotides read TGTGCCAGCAGCCCACGGCTGATCTCTGGAAACACCATATATTTT. Its translation is CASSPRLISGNTIYF.